The clone carrying this T cell receptor (beta chain) appeared a single time. The antigen is not known. The data stem from a study of long-term antiretroviral therapy in people with HIV. The libraries were made with immunoSEQ v3.0 at survey level. Data came from immunoSEQ multiplex PCR; TCRdb stores just in-frame clones and leaves some out. Altogether 30,000 or so clones are present, approximately 83% being singletons, with the ten largest covering 3% to 4%. Findings and limits, study-wide: HIV repertoire CDR3 lengths ranged less widely than those of controls.

Everyone in the study who had HIV was treated in the United States. Held in samples before DNA extraction were about 0.85-11 million cryopreserved PBMC. This TCR was sampled from a man aged 18 to 30 with HIV. The specimen comprised unsorted PBMCs, sampled 0.8 years before starting antiretroviral therapy.

CDR3 coding DNA: TGCGCCAGCAGCCAAGATAGGACTAGCGGGGAGCAGTACTTC. Translated, it gives CASSQDRTSGEQYF. The J gene is TRBJ2-7, the V gene TRBV4-3, with 11 bases lining up with TRBD2. Trimming at V came to 0 bases and at J to 7 bases, leaving 2 bases not matched to a gene. The CDR3 length is 14 residues. Looked up from germline, CDR1 is LGHNA and CDR2 is YSLEER.